The TCR beta chain under discussion was sequenced for a study of OX40 agonist ivuxolimab in advanced cancers. The repertoire was sequenced with immunoSEQ multiplex PCR; TCRdb's copy has only in-frame clones and lacks some. The sample contains over 55,000 clones, over 75% of which appear only once. V lost 6 bases, J lost 1 base, and 10 bases lay in between. Germline V lookup: CDR1 MDHEN, CDR2 SYDVKM. The CDR3 spans 14 residues. The chain joins TRBV28 to TRBJ2-1; no clear D. The sequencing used CD4+ or CD8+ T cells sorted from blood, collected in a trial of the OX40 agonist ivuxolimab. The receptor was derived from an adult with an advanced solid tumor such as melanoma, head and neck, liver or kidney cancer. CDR3 sequence: CASSPRGSYNEQFF. Written as DNA, the CDR3 is TGTGCCAGCAGCCCCCGTGGGTCCTACAATGAGCAGTTCTTC.